A single sample gave rise to the 22 T cell receptor beta chains below, sequenced in a study of a mutant IDH1 vaccine in newly diagnosed glioma. The antigens of these receptors remain unknown. Time point here: week 11, during vaccination. All doses held 300 ug of mutant IDH1 20-mer peptide, with topical imiquimod. Sequenced by immunoSEQ multiplex PCR; TCRdb stores in-frame clones only, minus some. The table lists 110,000 or so clones, 90% of them singletons. The specimen was PBMCs, collected from a glioma patient whose treatment included an IDH1 peptide vaccine. These receptors were obtained from a woman in her fifties or sixties with glioma.

V gene TRBV28 combines with J gene TRBJ1-4, with unresolved D. The CDR3 sequence is 12 residues long. Looked up from germline, CDR1 is MDHEN and CDR2 is SYDVKM. The V and J ends lost 3 bases and 5 bases respectively, with 4 bases between them. This CDR3 is CASSLENEKLFF. CDR3 coding DNA: TGTGCCAGCAGTTTGGAGAATGAAAAACTGTTTTTT.

This chain connects TRBV7-9 to TRBJ1-4, with 7 bases lining up with TRBD1. Germline V gene data show CDR1 as SEHNR and CDR2 as FQNEAQ (reference sequence). CDR3 length: 15 amino acids. J lost 1 base, V lost 2 bases, and 1 base had no gene match. The CDR3, as DNA: TGTGCCAGCAGCTTATACAGGGGAACTAATGAAAAACTGTTTTTT. This sequence encodes CASSLYRGTNEKLFF.

The V gene is TRBV19, the J gene TRBJ2-7; perhaps D is TRBD1 or TRBD2 (6 bases each). Deletions cut 5 bases from V and 3 bases from J, with 20 bases between. Germline V gene sequence: CDR1 LNHDA, CDR2 SQIVND (reference sequence). The CDR3 spans 16 residues. The CDR3 loop is CASSGMGGHGIYEQYF. The CDR3 DNA is TGTGCCAGTAGTGGGATGGGGGGACACGGAATCTACGAGCAGTACTTC.

This clone was recorded once. V is TRBV19 and J is TRBJ2-3; perhaps TRBD1 as D (6 bases). The germline V and J ends were trimmed by 0 bases and 4 bases, with 8 bases remaining between them. Per germline, CDR1 LNHDA and CDR2 SQIVND (reference sequence). This CDR3 is built from 14 residues. The DNA of the CDR3 is TGTGCCAGTAGTATAGAGCAGGGGCCAGATACGCAGTATTTT. Encoded protein: CASSIEQGPDTQYF.

This chain joins TRBV28 and TRBJ1-3; unclear D gene. Germline V gives CDR1 MDHEN, CDR2 SYDVKM. The CDR3 is made up of 14 amino acids. V lost 5 bases and J lost 4, with 12 bases in between. The CDR3 sequence: CASSGPDGGNTIYF. The CDR3 region has the DNA TGTGCCAGCAGTGGCCCGGATGGGGGAAACACCATATATTTT.

The chain recombines TRBV27 with TRBJ2-3; no firm D call. Trimming removed 4 bases at V and 1 base at J, with 9 bases between. The CDR3 covers 14 residues. Per germline, CDR1 MNHEY and CDR2 SMNVEV (reference sequence). The CDR3 loop is CASSYDTGTDTQYF. In DNA form, the CDR3 reads TGTGCCAGCAGTTACGACACGGGCACAGATACGCAGTATTTT.

V is TRBV11-2 and J is TRBJ1-1, with TRBD1 matching over 7 bases. V was clipped by 7 bases and J by 11 bases; unmatched bases: 10. This CDR3 spans 12 amino acids. Germline V gene sequence: CDR1 SGHAT, CDR2 FQNNGV. The CDR3 protein is CASTFTGARAFF. The DNA of the CDR3 is TGTGCCAGCACCTTTACAGGGGCTAGGGCTTTCTTT.

The chain has TRBV19 and TRBJ1-4, with 8 bases aligning to TRBD1. The germline V gene encodes CDR1 LNHDA and CDR2 SQIVND (reference sequence). After removal of 5 bases from V and 8 bases from J, the junction contained 13 bases not matched to a gene. The CDR3 runs 16 residues. The CDR3 DNA follows: TGTGCCAGTAGTTCACGGGAAGGACAGGGTTACGAAAAACTGTTTTTT. This encodes CASSSREGQGYEKLFF.

V usage is TRBV9 and J usage is TRBJ2-1, with D possibly being TRBD1 or TRBD2 (5 bases each). V shed 3 bases and J shed 5 bases, with 12 bases lying between them. This CDR3 spans 14 amino acids. From germline, CDR1 is SGDLS and CDR2 YYNGEE. CDR3 residues: CASSGRDGDNEQFF. CDR3 in DNA: TGTGCCAGCAGCGGTCGGGACGGAGACAATGAGCAGTTCTTC.

The DNA for the CDR3 is TGTGCCTGGAGTGTTTACACTAACACTGAAGCTTTCTTT. Translated: CAWSVYTNTEAFF. The J gene is TRBJ1-1, the V gene TRBV30; D remains ambiguous. CDR3 length: 13 residues. Trimming stripped 0 bases from V and 2 bases from J, with 7 bases between. The germline V gene has CDR1 GTSNPN and CDR2 SVGIG (reference sequence).

The rearrangement joins TRBV5-1 to TRBJ2-5, with 13 bases lining up with TRBD2. In germline, CDR1 is SGHRS, CDR2 YFSETQ. Trimming at V came to 0 bases and at J to 2 bases, leaving 4 bases not matched to a gene. The CDR3 sequence is 17 residues long. CDR3 sequence (DNA): TGCGCCAGCAGCTTGGCCCAGGGACTAGCGGGGCAAGAGACCCAGTACTTC. Its protein is CASSLAQGLAGQETQYF.

The rearrangement joins TRBV2 to TRBJ1-2, with D unclear. CDR3 size: 13 residues. Trimming took 6 bases from V and 8 from J, leaving 16 bases between them. CDR1 is SNHLY and CDR2 is FYNNEI in the germline V gene. CDR3: CASSAGSLGGYTF. The CDR3 DNA is TGTGCCAGCAGCGCTGGGTCCTTGGGGGGCTACACCTTC.

V usage is TRBV5-5 and J usage is TRBJ2-2; a weak D match, TRBD1 (5 bases). Germline CDR1 SGHKS, CDR2 YYEKEE (reference sequence). The ends were cut back, 2 bases at V and 2 bases at J, with 10 bases in the middle. This CDR3 region has 15 residues. The CDR3 here is CASSFSWTNTGELFF. In DNA, the CDR3 is TGTGCCAGCAGCTTCTCTTGGACAAACACCGGGGAGCTGTTTTTT.

The V call is TRBV29-1, the J call TRBJ2-3, with D tentatively TRBD1 or TRBD2 (5 bases each). Trimming left V 3 bases short and J 1 base short, with 14 bases between. Germline V CDR1 and CDR2: SQVTM, ANQGSEA. The CDR3 consists of 15 residues. The CDR3 loop is CSVDGGMGGTDTQYF. The CDR3 DNA sequence: TGCAGCGTTGATGGCGGTATGGGGGGCACAGATACGCAGTATTTT.

In nucleotides, the CDR3 is TGTGCCAGCAGTCGAGTGGGCGGGCTACGGTTCTTC. Protein sequence: CASSRVGGLRFF. The chain joins TRBV6-1 to TRBJ2-1; tentative D call: TRBD2 (5 bases). The length of the CDR3 is 12 residues. The V and J ends lost 5 bases and 15 bases respectively, with 17 bases between them. Germline values: CDR1 MNHNS, CDR2 SASEGT.

The chain combines TRBV5-1 with TRBJ1-2; D gene unclear. V was cut by 0 bases and J by 1 base, with 7 bases left in between. Per the germline V gene, CDR1 is SGHRS and CDR2 is YFSETQ. The CDR3 has 14 residues. The chain's CDR3 is CASSLVGLNYGYTF. CDR3 nucleotide sequence: TGCGCCAGCAGCTTGGTCGGGCTTAACTATGGCTACACCTTC.

V is TRBV5-1 and J is TRBJ2-7; maybe TRBD1 (5 bases). The V end lost 0 bases, the J end lost 5 bases, and 15 bases lay between the germline ends. CDR1 SGHRS and CDR2 YFSETQ come from the germline V gene. The CDR3 is 15 amino acids. This CDR3 reads CASSLGLRALDEQYF. The CDR3 nucleotides are TGCGCCAGCAGCTTGGGCCTCAGGGCTTTAGACGAGCAGTACTTC.

This clone came up once. The V call is TRBV7-9, the J call TRBJ2-5; D is unresolved. CDR3 length: 15 amino acids. Trimming pared 5 bases from V and 2 bases from J, leaving 15 bases between. The germline CDR1 and CDR2 sequences are SEHNR and FQNEAQ (reference sequence). CDR3 DNA: TGTGCCAGCAGCCCAAGTCGGGTGGGACAAGAGACCCAGTACTTC. It codes for CASSPSRVGQETQYF.

For the CDR3, the DNA is TGTGCCAGCTCCTTGACTAGCGCCTCCTACGAGCAGTACTTC. Residues: CASSLTSASYEQYF. The rearrangement links TRBV28 to TRBJ2-7, with TRBD2 identical over 8 bases. Germline CDR1 reads MDHEN; CDR2 reads SYDVKM. The CDR3 totals 14 residues. Germline trimming cut 8 bases from V and 0 bases from J; bases unmatched to any gene: 6.

The chain has TRBV30 and TRBJ2-2, with D possibly TRBD1 on 5 matching bases. Germline V CDR1 and CDR2: GTSNPN, SVGIG (reference sequence). Deletions cut 2 bases from V and 5 bases from J, with 15 bases between. The CDR3 extends over 15 amino acids. CDR3 sequence (DNA): TGTGCCTGGAGTCCCGCTGGGGCGGAGACCGGGGAGCTGTTTTTT. It yields the protein CAWSPAGAETGELFF.

The chain uses TRBV6-5 and TRBJ2-7, with 7 bases identical to TRBD1. Germline assignment: CDR1 MNHEY and CDR2 SVGAGI. Trimming at V came to 5 bases and at J to 0 bases, leaving 4 bases not matched to a gene. The CDR3 length is 14 residues. DNA of the CDR3: TGTGCCAGCAGTCGGGACAGACTCTCCTACGAGCAGTACTTC. As protein: CASSRDRLSYEQYF.

The chain uses TRBV29-1 and TRBJ2-1, with 7 bases that match TRBD1. The CDR3 extends over 12 amino acids. CDR1 is SQVTM and CDR2 is ANQGSEA in the germline V gene. The CDR3 DNA reads TGCAGAGGACAGGACACTTACAATGAGCAGTTCTTC. This codes for CRGQDTYNEQFF.